Reported below is one T cell receptor (beta chain). Sequencing was performed with immunoSEQ multiplex PCR; in TCRdb, only in-frame clones are kept and a portion is missing. The table includes around 250,000 clones, about 80% detected once. Germline V gives CDR1 LNHDA, CDR2 SQIVND (reference sequence). The V gene lost 4 bases and the J gene lost 4 bases, with 11 bases spanning the gap. The CDR3 extends over 14 amino acids. The sample belongs to a study of blood T cell repertoires in COVID-19. Sequenced material: PBMCs or T cells enriched from blood (not recorded which). The chain joins TRBV19 to TRBJ1-5; D not resolved. The TCR comes from a man aged 35 to 55 who had recovered from COVID-19. CDR3 sequence: CASSRREGNQPQHF. CDR3 in DNA: TGTGCCAGTAGTAGGAGGGAGGGAAATCAGCCCCAGCATTTT.